These 5 T cell receptor beta chains were sequenced from one sample in a study of PD-1 blockade in classical Hodgkin lymphoma. Clones were sequenced by immunoSEQ multiplex PCR, and TCRdb holds only the in-frame ones, with some missing. The sample shows 20,000 or so clones, roughly 83% of them seen only once. Time point indicated: cycle 4 day 1 (C4D1), after more than five weeks of nivolumab. Each patient experienced a relapse that followed autologous stem cell transplantation, and brentuximab vedotin exposure varied. Thawed PBMCs yielded CD4+ T cells through magnetic negative selection. Sequencing was performed on CD4+ T cells from blood, taken before the fourth cycle of nivolumab. The receptors were sampled from a human donor with classical Hodgkin lymphoma.

The rearrangement joins TRBV6-1 to TRBJ2-5; 7 bases match TRBD1. Trimming removed 4 bases from V and 0 bases from J; junction bases left unmatched: 11. The CDR3 loop spans 17 amino acids. Germline loops: CDR1 MNHNS, CDR2 SASEGT. This CDR3 reads CASSGEGQLAYQETQYF. The CDR3 DNA sequence: TGTGCCAGCAGTGGAGAGGGACAGCTGGCGTACCAAGAGACCCAGTACTTC.

The gene calls are TRBV14 and TRBJ2-7; D not resolved. The CDR3 runs 15 residues. Looked up from germline, CDR1 is SGHDN and CDR2 is FVKESK. Trimming took off 1 base at V and 5 bases at J, with 15 bases between the two ends. The CDR3: CASSQVNVLYDEQYF. The CDR3 nucleotides are TGTGCCAGCAGCCAAGTAAACGTACTATATGACGAGCAGTACTTC.

J is TRBJ1-4 and V is TRBV19; 7 bases align to TRBD1. From germline, CDR1 is LNHDA and CDR2 SQIVND (reference sequence). V gave up 6 bases and J gave up 8 bases; unmatched junction bases: 9. This CDR3 contains 14 residues. CDR3 sequence reads: CASRGGGAKEKLFF. DNA of the CDR3: TGTGCCAGTAGAGGAGGGGGCGCAAAAGAAAAACTGTTTTTT.

The sample holds one count of this clone. The chain uses TRBV28 and TRBJ1-5; D ambiguous. With 5 bases removed from V and 3 bases from J, the gap between germline ends came to 11 bases. In germline, CDR1 is MDHEN, CDR2 SYDVKM. The CDR3 contains 14 residues. DNA for the CDR3: TGTGCCAGCAGTCCACAGAGCATCAATCAGCCCCAGCATTTT. Translating it yields CASSPQSINQPQHF.

In this sample, this clone turned up once. The chain uses TRBV6-6 and TRBJ2-5; 7 nucleotides line up with TRBD1. J was trimmed by 4 bases and V by 6 bases; bases with no gene match: 11. CDR3 size: 15 residues. Germline-derived CDR1 and CDR2 are MNHNY and SVGAGI (reference sequence). In nucleotides, the CDR3 is TGTGCCAGCAGGGTGACAGGGTATGGGGGAGAGACCCAGTACTTC. Translated: CASRVTGYGGETQYF.